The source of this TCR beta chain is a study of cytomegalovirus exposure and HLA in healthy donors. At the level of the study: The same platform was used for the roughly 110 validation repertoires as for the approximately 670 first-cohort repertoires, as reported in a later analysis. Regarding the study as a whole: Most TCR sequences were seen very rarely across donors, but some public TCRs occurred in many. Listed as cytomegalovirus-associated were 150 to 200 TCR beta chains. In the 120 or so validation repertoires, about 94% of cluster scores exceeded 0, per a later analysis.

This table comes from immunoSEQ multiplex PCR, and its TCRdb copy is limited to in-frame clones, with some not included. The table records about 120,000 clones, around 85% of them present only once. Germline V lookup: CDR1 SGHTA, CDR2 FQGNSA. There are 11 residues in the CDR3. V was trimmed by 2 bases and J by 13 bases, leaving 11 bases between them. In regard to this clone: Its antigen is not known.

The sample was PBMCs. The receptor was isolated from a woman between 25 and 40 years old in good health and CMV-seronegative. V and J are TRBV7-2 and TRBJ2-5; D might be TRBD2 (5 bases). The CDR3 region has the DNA TGTGCCAGCAGCTTATCCCTAGCCCTGTACTTC. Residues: CASSLSLALYF.